The 18 T cell receptor beta chains given below trace back to one sample, sequenced in a study of cytomegalovirus exposure and HLA in healthy donors. The PCR made use of 60 Vbeta and 13 Jbeta primers. TCRdb's copy holds only in-frame clones and misses some; the assay was immunoSEQ multiplex PCR. This repertoire shows 80,000 to 95,000 clones, around 75% found once; its top ten account for roughly 14%. The specimen sequenced was PBMCs. The source of these receptors is a middle-aged woman in good health and CMV-seropositive.

This clone was seen just once. The chain combines TRBV19 with TRBJ1-3; D remains unclear. V lost 7 bases and J lost 0, with 10 bases in between. CDR3 length: 14 amino acids. Germline CDR1 reads LNHDA; CDR2 reads SQIVND (reference sequence). CDR3 region: CASTQWYSGNTIYF. The DNA for the CDR3 is TGTGCCAGTACCCAGTGGTACTCTGGAAACACCATATATTTT. Full variable domain (rest looked up from reference TRBV19 and TRBJ1-3): DGGITQSPKYLFRKEGQNVTLSCEQNLNHDAMYWYRQDPGQGLRLIYYSQIVNDFQKGDIAEGYSVSREKKESFPLTVTSAQKNPTAFYLCASTQWYSGNTIYFGEGSWLTVV.

The genes are TRBV5-4 and TRBJ1-4; 8 bases are a match to TRBD1. Germline lookup yields CDR1 SGHNT and CDR2 YYREEE (reference sequence). The CDR3 extends over 15 amino acids. V dropped 5 bases and J dropped 8; count of bases not matched to a gene: 11. The CDR3 loop reads CASSSQGAPEEKLFF. CDR3 nucleotide sequence: TGTGCCAGCAGTTCGCAGGGGGCACCGGAGGAAAAACTGTTTTTT.

The genes are TRBV7-9 and TRBJ1-1; possibly TRBD1 for D (6 bases). The CDR3 spans 15 residues. The germline V gene has CDR1 SEHNR and CDR2 FQNEAQ (reference sequence). Trimming cost V 8 bases and J 5 bases, with 21 bases left between them. The DNA for the CDR3 is TGTGCCAGCCGGGTCTTTGGAGGGGGGGATACTGAAGCTTTCTTT. Its translation is CASRVFGGGDTEAFF.

The rearrangement uses TRBV19 and TRBJ2-1, with 9 bases fitting TRBD1. CDR3 length: 15 residues. Trimming cost V 0 bases and J 7 bases; bases outside gene matches: 4. Per germline, CDR1 LNHDA and CDR2 SQIVND (reference sequence). The DNA for the CDR3 is TGTGCCAGTAGTATAGACGGACAGGGGAGTAATGAGCAGTTCTTC. As protein: CASSIDGQGSNEQFF.

The chain is built from TRBV6-1 and TRBJ2-7, with a possible D match to TRBD1 (6 bases). The germline CDR1 and CDR2 sequences are MNHNS and SASEGT. The CDR3 has 14 amino acids. V lost 4 bases, J lost 2 bases, and 12 bases lay in between. This CDR3 is CASSVRDNTYEQYF. CDR3 DNA: TGTGCCAGCAGTGTTCGGGACAACACCTACGAGCAGTACTTC.

This rearrangement joins TRBV7-2 to TRBJ2-5, with 12 bases lining up with TRBD2. In germline, CDR1 is SGHTA, CDR2 FQGNSA. Losses at the gene ends were 4 bases for V and 4 bases for J; bases not matched to a gene: 1. The CDR3 loop spans 14 amino acids. The CDR3 region has the DNA TGTGCCAGCAGCTCGGGACTAGCGGGAGAGACCCAGTACTTC. Its protein product is CASSSGLAGETQYF.

The chain couples TRBV4-3 to TRBJ2-5, with D hard to call. V was cut by 3 bases and J by 11 bases, with 25 bases left in between. The CDR3 has 16 residues. Germline loops: CDR1 LGHNA, CDR2 YSLEER. The CDR3, as DNA: TGCGCCAGCAGCCAGGTCAAGGCTGACCTTTTTGGAGAGCAGTACTTC. Protein product: CASSQVKADLFGEQYF.

The chain combines TRBV28 with TRBJ1-2, with TRBD1 matching 10 bases. Germline CDR1 and CDR2: MDHEN and SYDVKM. This CDR3 has 14 residues. Losses at the gene ends were 4 bases for V and 5 bases for J; bases not matched to a gene: 4. CDR3 DNA: TGTGCCAGCAGTTCACCGGGACAGGGGTATGGCTACACCTTC. This sequence encodes CASSSPGQGYGYTF.

CDR3 sequence: CASSIRQVNEKLFF. CDR3 sequence (DNA): TGTGCCAGTAGTATTCGGCAGGTGAATGAAAAACTGTTTTTT. V gene TRBV19 combines with J gene TRBJ1-4; D is unclear. Trimming left V 3 bases short and J 5 bases short, with 10 bases between. The CDR3 extends over 14 amino acids. Germline CDR1 is LNHDA and CDR2 is SQIVND (reference sequence).

This clone was seen more than once but under ten times. The V and J genes are TRBV2 and TRBJ2-5; D may be TRBD1 (5 bases). Trimming left V 5 bases short and J 1 base short, with 20 bases between. This CDR3 contains 17 residues. The germline gives CDR1 SNHLY, CDR2 FYNNEI. CDR3 in amino acids: CASSSSLSRGIQETQYF. The CDR3 DNA sequence: TGTGCCAGCAGTTCATCCCTCAGTAGGGGCATCCAAGAGACCCAGTACTTC. Filled out from reference TRBV2 and TRBJ2-5, the complete variable domain reads EPEVTQTPSHQVTQMGQEVILRCVPISNHLYFYWYRQILGQKVEFLVSFYNNEISEKSEIFDDQFSVERPDGSNFTLKIRSTKLEDSAMYFCASSSSLSRGIQETQYFGPGTRLLVL.

V is TRBV27 and J is TRBJ2-7; 7 nucleotides align to TRBD1. The V gene end was trimmed by 6 bases and the J gene end by 4 bases; junction bases not matched to a gene: 12. CDR3 length: 15 residues. CDR1 is MNHEY and CDR2 is SMNVEV in the germline V gene (reference sequence). In nucleotides, the CDR3 is TGTGCCAGCAGATTCTTTTCCGGGACAGCATACGAGCAGTACTTC. It yields the protein CASRFFSGTAYEQYF.

The chain has TRBV9 and TRBJ2-2, with TRBD1 identical over 9 bases. The CDR3 runs 15 residues. V shed 4 bases and J 5 bases; nucleotides not matched to a gene: 6. Looked up from germline, CDR1 is SGDLS and CDR2 is YYNGEE. Here the CDR3 reads CASSSRQGGTGELFF. CDR3 DNA: TGTGCCAGCAGCTCCCGACAGGGGGGGACCGGGGAGCTGTTTTTT.

V and J are TRBV7-2 and TRBJ1-5, with TRBD1 matching 7 bases. Looked up from germline, CDR1 is SGHTA and CDR2 is FQGNSA. Trimming removed 3 bases from V and 3 bases from J; junction bases left unmatched: 5. The CDR3 has 15 amino acids. The CDR3 nucleotides are TGTGCCAGCAGCTTGGGACAGCTCCCCAATCAGCCCCAGCATTTT. This codes for CASSLGQLPNQPQHF.

The CDR3 sequence: CASSLRGVAADTQYF. The CDR3 region has the DNA TGTGCCAGCAGTTTACGGGGGGTAGCGGCAGATACGCAGTATTTT. The chain has TRBV27 and TRBJ2-3, with 7 bases that match TRBD2. The CDR3 loop spans 15 amino acids. After removal of 2 bases from V and 4 bases from J, the junction contained 6 bases not matched to a gene. CDR1 is MNHEY, CDR2 SMNVEV, per germline (reference sequence).

This clone has only a few counts. The chain employs TRBV4-2 and TRBJ2-6; 7 bases are a match to TRBD1. The V segment lost 5 bases and the J segment 0 bases; nucleotides outside the gene matches: 7. The germline V gene has CDR1 LGHNA and CDR2 YNFKEQ. The CDR3 consists of 17 residues. CDR3 residues: CASSKGTDFSGANVLTF. DNA for the CDR3: TGTGCCAGCAGCAAGGGGACAGACTTCTCTGGGGCCAACGTCCTGACTTTC.

This clone was recorded once. This chain joins TRBV11-1 and TRBJ1-2, with D tentatively TRBD1 (6 bases). V lost 4 bases to trimming and J lost 7 bases, with 10 bases between them. From germline, CDR1 is SGHAT and CDR2 FQDESV (reference sequence). The CDR3 is 12 residues long. The CDR3 loop is CASSSTGFGYTF. The CDR3 region has the DNA TGTGCCAGCAGCTCGACAGGTTTTGGCTACACCTTC.

V gene TRBV7-2 combines with J gene TRBJ1-2, with D maybe TRBD1 (6 bases). The germline gives CDR1 SGHTA, CDR2 FQGNSA. The CDR3 has 14 residues. V was cut by 3 bases and J by 4 bases, with 12 bases left in between. DNA of the CDR3: TGTGCCAGCAGCTTCCGGGACACCGCCTATGGCTACACCTTC. Encoded protein: CASSFRDTAYGYTF. The variable domain in full, with the rest retrieved from reference TRBV7-2 and TRBJ1-2, is GAGVSQSPSNKVTEKGKDVELRCDPISGHTALYWYRQSLGQGLEFLIYFQGNSAPDKSGLPSDRFSAERTGGSVSTLTIQRTQQEDSAVYLCASSFRDTAYGYTFGSGTRLTVV.

The chain recombines TRBV6-5 with TRBJ2-5; the D is unclear. The CDR3 runs to 13 residues. The germline CDR1 and CDR2 sequences are MNHEY and SVGAGI. V gave up 5 bases and J gave up 5 bases, with 12 bases separating them. CDR3 nucleotide sequence: TGTGCCAGCAGTATTGCAGGCCCGGAGACCCAGTACTTC. Translating it yields CASSIAGPETQYF.